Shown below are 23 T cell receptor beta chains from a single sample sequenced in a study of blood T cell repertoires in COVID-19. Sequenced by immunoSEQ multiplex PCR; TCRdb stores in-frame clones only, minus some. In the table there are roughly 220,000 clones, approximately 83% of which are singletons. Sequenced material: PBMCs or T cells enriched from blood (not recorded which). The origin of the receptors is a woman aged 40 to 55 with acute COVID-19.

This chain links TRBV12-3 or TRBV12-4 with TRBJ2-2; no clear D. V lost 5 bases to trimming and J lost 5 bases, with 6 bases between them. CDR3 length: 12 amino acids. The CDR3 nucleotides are TGTGCCAGCAGTCGCCAGACCGGGGAGCTGTTTTTT. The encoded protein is CASSRQTGELFF.

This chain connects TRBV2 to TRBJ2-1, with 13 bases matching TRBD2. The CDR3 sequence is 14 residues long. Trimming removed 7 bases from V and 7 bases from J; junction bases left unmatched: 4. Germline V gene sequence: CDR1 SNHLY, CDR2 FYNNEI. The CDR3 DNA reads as TGTGCCAGCAAACTAGCGGGGGGGTTGAATGAGCAGTTCTTC. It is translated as CASKLAGGLNEQFF. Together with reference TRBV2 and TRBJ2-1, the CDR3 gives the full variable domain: EPEVTQTPSHQVTQMGQEVILRCVPISNHLYFYWYRQILGQKVEFLVSFYNNEISEKSEIFDDQFSVERPDGSNFTLKIRSTKLEDSAMYFCASKLAGGLNEQFFGPGTRLTVL.

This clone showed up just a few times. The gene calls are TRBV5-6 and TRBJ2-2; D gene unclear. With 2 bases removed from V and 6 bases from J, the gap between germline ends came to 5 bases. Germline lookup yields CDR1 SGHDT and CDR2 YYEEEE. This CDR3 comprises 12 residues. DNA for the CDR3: TGTGCCAGCAGCTTTATCTCCGGGGAGCTGTTTTTT. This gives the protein CASSFISGELFF. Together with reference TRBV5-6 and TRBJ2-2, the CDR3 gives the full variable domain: DAGVTQSPTHLIKTRGQQVTLRCSPKSGHDTVSWYQQALGQGPQFIFQYYEEEERQRGNFPDRFSGHQFPNYSSELNVNALLLGDSALYLCASSFISGELFFGEGSRLTVL.

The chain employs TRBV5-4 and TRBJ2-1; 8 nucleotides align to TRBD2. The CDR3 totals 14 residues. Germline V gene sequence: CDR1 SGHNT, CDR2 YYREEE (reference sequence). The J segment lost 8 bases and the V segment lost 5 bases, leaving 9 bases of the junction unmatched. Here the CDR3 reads CASRGLGQWDEQFF. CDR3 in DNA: TGTGCCAGCAGGGGACTAGGACAGTGGGATGAGCAGTTCTTC.

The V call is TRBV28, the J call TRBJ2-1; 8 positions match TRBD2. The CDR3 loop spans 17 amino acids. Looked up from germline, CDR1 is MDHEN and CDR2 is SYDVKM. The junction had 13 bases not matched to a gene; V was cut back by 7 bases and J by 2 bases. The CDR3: CASTPLRAGGTYNEQFF. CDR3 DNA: TGTGCCAGCACCCCACTACGGGCGGGGGGTACCTACAATGAGCAGTTCTTC.

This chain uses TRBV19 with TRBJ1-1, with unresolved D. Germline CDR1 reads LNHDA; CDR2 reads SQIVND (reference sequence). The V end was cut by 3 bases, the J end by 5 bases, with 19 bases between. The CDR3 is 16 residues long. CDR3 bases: TGTGCCAGTAGTATCGGGCCCCTTGCGGGGAGAACTGAAGCTTTCTTT. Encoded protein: CASSIGPLAGRTEAFF.

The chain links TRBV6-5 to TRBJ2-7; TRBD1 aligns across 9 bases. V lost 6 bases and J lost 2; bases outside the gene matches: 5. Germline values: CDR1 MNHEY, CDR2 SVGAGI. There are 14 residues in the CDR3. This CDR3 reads CASRPGTGTYEQYF. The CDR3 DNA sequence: TGTGCCAGCAGACCCGGGACAGGGACCTACGAGCAGTACTTC.

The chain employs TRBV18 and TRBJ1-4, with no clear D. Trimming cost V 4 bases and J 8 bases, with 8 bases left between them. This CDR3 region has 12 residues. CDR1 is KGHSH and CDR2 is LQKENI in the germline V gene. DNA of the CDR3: TGTGCCAGCTCACTCCCCGGGGAAAAACTGTTTTTT. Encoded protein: CASSLPGEKLFF.

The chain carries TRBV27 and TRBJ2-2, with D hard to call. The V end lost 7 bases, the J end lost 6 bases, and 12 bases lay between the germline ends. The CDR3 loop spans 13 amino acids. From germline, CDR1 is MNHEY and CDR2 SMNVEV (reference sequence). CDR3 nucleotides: TGTGCCAGCAATTCCCAAACATCCGGGGAGCTGTTTTTT. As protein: CASNSQTSGELFF.

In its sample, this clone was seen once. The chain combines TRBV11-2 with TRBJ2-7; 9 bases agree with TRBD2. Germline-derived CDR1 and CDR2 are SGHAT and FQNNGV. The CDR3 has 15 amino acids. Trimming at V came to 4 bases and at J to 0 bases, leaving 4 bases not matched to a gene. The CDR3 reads CASSSSSGSSYEQYF. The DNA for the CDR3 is TGTGCCAGCAGCTCCAGTAGCGGGAGCTCCTACGAGCAGTACTTC.

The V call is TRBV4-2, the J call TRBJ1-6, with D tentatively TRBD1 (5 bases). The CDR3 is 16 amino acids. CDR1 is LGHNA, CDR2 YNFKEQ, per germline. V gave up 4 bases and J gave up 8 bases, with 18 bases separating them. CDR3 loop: CASSRTITATYSPLHF. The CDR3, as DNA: TGTGCCAGCAGCCGGACAATAACCGCCACATATTCACCCCTCCACTTT.

CDR3: CASRPRGGRFTEAFF. CDR3 coding DNA: TGTGCCAGCAGACCTCGGGGGGGGCGCTTCACTGAAGCTTTCTTT. The chain recombines TRBV5-8 with TRBJ1-1; a weak D match, TRBD1 (6 bases). The germline V and J ends were trimmed by 5 bases and 4 bases, with 18 bases remaining between them. The CDR3 consists of 15 residues. Germline CDR1 reads SGHTS; CDR2 reads YDEGEE.

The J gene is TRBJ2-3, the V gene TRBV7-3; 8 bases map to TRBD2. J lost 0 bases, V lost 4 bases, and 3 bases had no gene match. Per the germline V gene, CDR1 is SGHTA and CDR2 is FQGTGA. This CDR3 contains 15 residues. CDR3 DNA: TGTGCCAGCAGCTCAAGCGGGGGCAGCACAGATACGCAGTATTTT. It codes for CASSSSGGSTDTQYF.

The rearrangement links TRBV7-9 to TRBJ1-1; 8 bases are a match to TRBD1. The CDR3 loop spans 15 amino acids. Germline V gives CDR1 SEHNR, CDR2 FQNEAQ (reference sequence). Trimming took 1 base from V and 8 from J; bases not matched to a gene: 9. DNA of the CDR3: TGTGCCAGCAGCTTAGAAGAGACAGGGGAGCTGGAAGCTTTCTTT. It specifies CASSLEETGELEAFF. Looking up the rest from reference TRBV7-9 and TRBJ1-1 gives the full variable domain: DTGVSQNPRHKITKRGQNVTFRCDPISEHNRLYWYRQTLGQGPEFLTYFQNEAQLEKSRLLSDRFSAERPKGSFSTLEIQRTEQGDSAMYLCASSLEETGELEAFFGQGTRLTVV.

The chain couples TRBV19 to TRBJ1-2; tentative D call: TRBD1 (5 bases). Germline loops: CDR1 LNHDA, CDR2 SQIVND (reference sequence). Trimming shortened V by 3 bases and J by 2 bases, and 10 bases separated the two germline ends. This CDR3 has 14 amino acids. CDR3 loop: CASSIDQGNYGYTF. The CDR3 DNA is TGTGCCAGTAGTATTGACCAGGGAAACTATGGCTACACCTTC.

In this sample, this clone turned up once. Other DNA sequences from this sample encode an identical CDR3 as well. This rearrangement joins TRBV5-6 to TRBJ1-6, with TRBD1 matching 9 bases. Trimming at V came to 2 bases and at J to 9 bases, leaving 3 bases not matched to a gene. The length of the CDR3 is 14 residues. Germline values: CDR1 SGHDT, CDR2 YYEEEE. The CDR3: CASSLGQGFSPLHF. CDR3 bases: TGTGCCAGCAGCTTAGGACAGGGGTTTTCACCCCTCCACTTT. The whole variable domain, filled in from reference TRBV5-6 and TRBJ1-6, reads DAGVTQSPTHLIKTRGQQVTLRCSPKSGHDTVSWYQQALGQGPQFIFQYYEEEERQRGNFPDRFSGHQFPNYSSELNVNALLLGDSALYLCASSLGQGFSPLHFGNGTRLTVT.

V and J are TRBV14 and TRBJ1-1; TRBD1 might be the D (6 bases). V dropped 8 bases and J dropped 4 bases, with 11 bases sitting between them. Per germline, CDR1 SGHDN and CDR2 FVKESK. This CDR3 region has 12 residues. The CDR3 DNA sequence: TGTGCCAGCGGGACAACGAGCACTGAAGCTTTCTTT. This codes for CASGTTSTEAFF. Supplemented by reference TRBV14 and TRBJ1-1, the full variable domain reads EAGVTQFPSHSVIEKGQTVTLRCDPISGHDNLYWYRRVMGKEIKFLLHFVKESKQDESGMPNNRFLAERTGGTYSTLKVQPAELEDSGVYFCASGTTSTEAFFGQGTRLTVV.

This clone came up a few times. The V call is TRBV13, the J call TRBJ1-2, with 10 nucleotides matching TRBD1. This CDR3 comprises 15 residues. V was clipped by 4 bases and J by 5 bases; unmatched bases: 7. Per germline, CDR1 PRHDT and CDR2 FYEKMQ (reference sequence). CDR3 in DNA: TGTGCCAGCAGCTCCCGGAGGGGACAGGGGTATGGCTACACCTTC. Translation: CASSSRRGQGYGYTF.

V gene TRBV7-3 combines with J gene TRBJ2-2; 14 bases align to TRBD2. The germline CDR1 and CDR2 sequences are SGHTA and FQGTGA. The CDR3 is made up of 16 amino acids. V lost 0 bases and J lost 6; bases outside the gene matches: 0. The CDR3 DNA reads TGTGCCAGCAGCTTAACGGGACTAGCGGGGGCCGGGGAGCTGTTTTTT. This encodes CASSLTGLAGAGELFF. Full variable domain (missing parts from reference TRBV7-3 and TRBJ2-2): GAGVSQTPSNKVTEKGKYVELRCDPISGHTALYWYRQSLGQGPEFLIYFQGTGAADDSGLPNDRFFAVRPEGSVSTLKIQRTERGDSAVYLCASSLTGLAGAGELFFGEGSRLTVL.

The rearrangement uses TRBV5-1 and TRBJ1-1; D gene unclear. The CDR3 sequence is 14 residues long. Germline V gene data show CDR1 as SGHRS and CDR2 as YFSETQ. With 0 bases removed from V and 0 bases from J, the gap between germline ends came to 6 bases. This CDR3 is CASSLVSMNTEAFF. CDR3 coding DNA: TGCGCCAGCAGCTTGGTTTCTATGAACACTGAAGCTTTCTTT.

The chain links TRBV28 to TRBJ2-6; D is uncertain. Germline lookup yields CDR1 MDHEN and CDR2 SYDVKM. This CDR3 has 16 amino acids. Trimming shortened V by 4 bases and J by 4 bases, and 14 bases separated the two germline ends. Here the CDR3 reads CASSSNSRNGANVLTF. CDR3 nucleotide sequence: TGTGCCAGCAGTTCAAACAGCCGGAACGGGGCCAACGTCCTGACTTTC. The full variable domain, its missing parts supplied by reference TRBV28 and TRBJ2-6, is DVKVTQSSRYLVKRTGEKVFLECVQDMDHENMFWYRQDPGLGLRLIYFSYDVKMKEKGDIPEGYSVSREKKERFSLILESASTNQTSMYLCASSSNSRNGANVLTFGAGSRLTVL.

In DNA form, the CDR3 reads TGTGCCAGCAGCTTATTTAGAGTGAGCGGCGCCCGCTCTGGAAACACCATATATTTT. This encodes CASSLFRVSGARSGNTIYF. V and J are TRBV13 and TRBJ1-3, with D hard to call. CDR1 PRHDT and CDR2 FYEKMQ come from the germline V gene (reference sequence). CDR3 length equals 19 residues. V dropped 2 bases and J dropped 0 bases, with 20 bases sitting between them.

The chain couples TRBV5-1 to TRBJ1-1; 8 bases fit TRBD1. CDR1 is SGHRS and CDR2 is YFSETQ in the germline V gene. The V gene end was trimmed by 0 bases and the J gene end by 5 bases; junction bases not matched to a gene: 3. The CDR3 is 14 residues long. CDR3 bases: TGCGCCAGCAGCTTGGGACAGGGGCTAACTGAAGCTTTCTTT. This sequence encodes CASSLGQGLTEAFF.